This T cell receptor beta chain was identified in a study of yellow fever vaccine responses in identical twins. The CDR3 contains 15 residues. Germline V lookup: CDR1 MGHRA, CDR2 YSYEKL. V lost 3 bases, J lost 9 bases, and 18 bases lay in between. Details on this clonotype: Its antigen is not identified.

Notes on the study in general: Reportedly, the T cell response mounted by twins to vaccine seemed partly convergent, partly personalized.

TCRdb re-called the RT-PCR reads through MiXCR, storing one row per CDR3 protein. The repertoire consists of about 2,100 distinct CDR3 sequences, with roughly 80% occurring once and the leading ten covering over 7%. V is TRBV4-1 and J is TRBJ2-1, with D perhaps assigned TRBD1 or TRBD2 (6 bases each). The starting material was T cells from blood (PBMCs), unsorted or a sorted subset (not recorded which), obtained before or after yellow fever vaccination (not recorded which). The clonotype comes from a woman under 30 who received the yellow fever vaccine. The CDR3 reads CASSQFGREGGEQFF. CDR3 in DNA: TGCGCCAGCAGCCAGTTCGGGCGGGAAGGGGGTGAGCAGTTCTTC.